The 32 T cell receptor beta chains in this list originate from one sample, sequenced in a study of cytomegalovirus exposure and HLA in healthy donors. PCR primers comprised 60 Vbeta and 13 Jbeta primers. Repertoires were generated with immunoSEQ multiplex PCR, while TCRdb's copy carries only in-frame clones and drops some. The sample gives roughly 100,000 clones, roughly 71% of which show up once; roughly 2.9% is in the top ten. Sequencing was done on a sample of PBMCs. These receptors were obtained from a male donor in good health and CMV-seropositive.

J is TRBJ1-4 and V is TRBV6-5, with unresolved D. The length of the CDR3 is 13 residues. Per germline, CDR1 MNHEY and CDR2 SVGAGI. V dropped 5 bases and J dropped 5 bases, with 9 bases sitting between them. CDR3 amino acids: CASSPPGNEKLFF. CDR3 DNA: TGTGCCAGCAGTCCACCCGGGAATGAAAAACTGTTTTTT.

In its sample, this clone was seen a few times. This chain uses TRBV15 with TRBJ1-1, with D possibly TRBD1 on 5 matching bases. Germline CDR1 and CDR2: LNHNV and YYDKDF (reference sequence). This CDR3 is 13 amino acids long. V shed 3 bases and J shed 5 bases, with 10 bases lying between them. CDR3 amino acids: CATSSRVGTEAFF. The CDR3 DNA is TGTGCCACCAGCAGCAGGGTTGGGACTGAAGCTTTCTTT.

This clone was seen just once. DNA of the CDR3: TGTGCCAGCTCACCAAACACAGGGAAGGAGCAGTACTTC. It translates to CASSPNTGKEQYF. The J gene is TRBJ2-7, the V gene TRBV18; possibly TRBD1 for D (6 bases). CDR3 length equals 13 residues. Germline-derived CDR1 and CDR2 are KGHSH and LQKENI. V lost 2 bases to trimming and J lost 7 bases, with 12 bases between them.

The V and J genes are TRBV19 and TRBJ1-3; D call uncertain. The V end lost 5 bases, the J end lost 3 bases, and 11 bases lay between the germline ends. Germline V lookup: CDR1 LNHDA, CDR2 SQIVND (reference sequence). The CDR3 length is 14 residues. CDR3 nucleotide sequence: TGTGCCAGTAGTGCGGAGGGCTTTGGAAACACCATATATTTT. It encodes CASSAEGFGNTIYF.

The chain recombines TRBV4-3 with TRBJ2-1; 8 bases align to TRBD2. CDR1 LGHNA and CDR2 YSLEER come from the germline V gene. V lost 5 bases, J lost 5 bases, and 11 bases stayed unmatched. This CDR3 spans 16 amino acids. The CDR3 is CASSTYPGGGHNEQFF. The CDR3 nucleotides read TGCGCCAGCAGCACGTATCCGGGGGGGGGTCACAATGAGCAGTTCTTC.

The V call is TRBV5-4, the J call TRBJ2-5; D possibly corresponds to TRBD2 (5 bases). Germline values: CDR1 SGHNT, CDR2 YYREEE (reference sequence). The CDR3 totals 15 residues. Trimming removed 6 bases at V and 4 bases at J, with 19 bases between. CDR3 in amino acids: CASTSSRGLGETQYF. CDR3 in DNA: TGTGCCAGCACATCGAGTCGGGGTTTGGGAGAGACCCAGTACTTC.

The chain recombines TRBV18 with TRBJ2-7; the D gene is possibly TRBD2 (6 bases). The germline V gene has CDR1 KGHSH and CDR2 LQKENI. This CDR3 has 14 amino acids. Trimming shortened V by 0 bases and J by 5 bases, and 11 bases separated the two germline ends. This CDR3 reads CASSPPSRRDEQYF. CDR3 DNA: TGTGCCAGCTCACCACCGTCCAGGAGGGACGAGCAGTACTTC. The whole variable domain, remainder taken from reference TRBV18 and TRBJ2-7, is NAGVMQNPRHLVRRRGQEARLRCSPMKGHSHVYWYRQLPEEGLKFMVYLQKENIIDESGMPKERFSAEFPKEGPSILRIQQVVRGDSAAYFCASSPPSRRDEQYFGPGTRLTVT.

The chain recombines TRBV6-5 with TRBJ2-7; D might be TRBD2 (5 bases). With 4 bases removed from V and 1 base from J, the gap between germline ends came to 17 bases. Germline CDR1 is MNHEY and CDR2 is SVGAGI. The CDR3 runs to 16 residues. CDR3 sequence (DNA): TGTGCCAGCAGTTCTTTCTCGGGGTGGGGATCCTACGAGCAGTACTTC. Its protein is CASSSFSGWGSYEQYF.

This clone was seen only once. The gene calls are TRBV7-9 and TRBJ1-2; D remains ambiguous. The CDR3 extends over 14 amino acids. Germline V gene lookup returns CDR1 SEHNR and CDR2 FQNEAQ (reference sequence). Trimming pared 7 bases from V and 5 bases from J, leaving 17 bases between. The CDR3 spells CASIPAAAGYGYTF. As DNA, the CDR3 is TGTGCCAGCATCCCCGCGGCGGCGGGGTATGGCTACACCTTC.

The chain recombines TRBV28 with TRBJ1-5; 11 bases fit TRBD1. The length of the CDR3 is 17 residues. CDR1 is MDHEN and CDR2 is SYDVKM in the germline V gene. V was clipped by 4 bases and J by 0 bases; unmatched bases: 5. The CDR3 nucleotides are TGTGCCAGCAGTTCGGGACAGGGGGTCGTTAGCAATCAGCCCCAGCATTTT. Residues: CASSSGQGVVSNQPQHF.

CDR3: CASSVGQYQETQYF. The CDR3 nucleotides are TGTGCCAGCAGCGTAGGACAGTACCAAGAGACCCAGTACTTC. The J gene is TRBJ2-5, the V gene TRBV9, with D possibly being TRBD1 (5 bases). Between the trimmed V and J ends, which lost 0 bases and 0 bases, there was a span of 6 bases. Germline lookup yields CDR1 SGDLS and CDR2 YYNGEE. CDR3 length: 14 residues.

This clone was seen more than once but under ten times. The genes are TRBV5-4 and TRBJ2-7, with TRBD1 as a possible D gene (5 bases). This CDR3 contains 14 residues. V was shortened by 3 bases and J by 4 bases, with 14 bases between the two germline ends. CDR1 SGHNT and CDR2 YYREEE come from the germline V gene (reference sequence). CDR3 bases: TGTGCCAGCAGCTCCTTACGACAGCCATACGAGCAGTACTTC. Amino acids: CASSSLRQPYEQYF. Full variable domain (rest looked up from reference TRBV5-4 and TRBJ2-7): ETGVTQSPTHLIKTRGQQVTLRCSSQSGHNTVSWYQQALGQGPQFIFQYYREEENGRGNFPPRFSGLQFPNYSSELNVNALELDDSALYLCASSSLRQPYEQYFGPGTRLTVT.

The J gene is TRBJ1-2, the V gene TRBV28; 9 bases are a match to TRBD1. Germline loops: CDR1 MDHEN, CDR2 SYDVKM. V was clipped by 5 bases and J by 1 base; unmatched bases: 11. The CDR3 is 17 amino acids. The CDR3 protein is CASSPSQGASSNYGYTF. The CDR3 bases are TGTGCCAGCAGTCCCTCACAGGGGGCGAGCAGTAACTATGGCTACACCTTC.

V usage is TRBV5-1 and J usage is TRBJ2-2; D may be TRBD1 (5 bases). Germline V gene lookup returns CDR1 SGHRS and CDR2 YFSETQ. Deletions cut 0 bases from V and 7 bases from J, with 16 bases between. The CDR3 covers 16 residues. The CDR3 is CASSLEFVGANGELFF. CDR3 DNA: TGCGCCAGCAGCTTGGAATTTGTAGGGGCGAACGGGGAGCTGTTTTTT.

The chain carries TRBV7-9 and TRBJ2-3, with D unresolved. The CDR3 is 12 amino acids. Germline V CDR1 and CDR2: SEHNR, FQNEAQ (reference sequence). The V end was cut by 4 bases, the J end by 4 bases, with 6 bases between. CDR3 sequence: CASSYTADTQYF. CDR3 bases: TGTGCCAGCAGCTATACAGCAGATACGCAGTATTTT.

This clone was seen a single time. The chain links TRBV5-1 to TRBJ2-3, with D possibly being TRBD2 (6 bases). Trimming removed 2 bases at V and 3 bases at J, with 13 bases between. Germline-derived CDR1 and CDR2 are SGHRS and YFSETQ. The CDR3 has 15 residues. The CDR3 region has the DNA TGCGCCAGCAGCTTAGGAGGGTTGAGGACAGATACGCAGTATTTT. Encoded protein: CASSLGGLRTDTQYF.

This clone was picked up one time. V is TRBV5-4 and J is TRBJ2-5, with D perhaps TRBD2 (5 bases). This CDR3 comprises 13 residues. Trimming took 4 bases from V and 3 from J, leaving 10 bases between them. From germline, CDR1 is SGHNT and CDR2 YYREEE (reference sequence). The CDR3 region is CASSPLAEETQYF. In DNA, the CDR3 is TGTGCCAGCAGCCCTCTAGCAGAAGAGACCCAGTACTTC.

This chain uses TRBV7-3 with TRBJ1-1; TRBD1 is a possible D gene (6 bases). CDR3 length equals 15 residues. Germline V lookup: CDR1 SGHTA, CDR2 FQGTGA. V was pared by 2 bases and J by 10 bases, with 20 bases between. The CDR3 bases are TGTGCCAGCAGCTTATTCGGGGGCGCAGGACTAGGAGCTTTCTTT. Its translation is CASSLFGGAGLGAFF.

The chain employs TRBV5-1 and TRBJ2-5; TRBD2 matches at 11 bases. With V trimmed by 4 bases and J by 0 bases, 2 bases remained unmatched. This CDR3 is 15 amino acids long. Germline CDR1 and CDR2: SGHRS and YFSETQ. CDR3 in DNA: TGCGCCAGCAGCCAGGGACTAGCGGACCAAGAGACCCAGTACTTC. It codes for CASSQGLADQETQYF.

V gene TRBV30 combines with J gene TRBJ1-4; 8 nucleotides match TRBD1. The CDR3 is 16 amino acids. J was trimmed by 0 bases and V by 3 bases; bases with no gene match: 6. Looked up from germline, CDR1 is GTSNPN and CDR2 is SVGIG (reference sequence). CDR3 DNA: TGTGCCTGGAGCGCGGACAGGGCGTCAACTAATGAAAAACTGTTTTTT. It yields the protein CAWSADRASTNEKLFF.

The gene calls are TRBV28 and TRBJ1-1; D remains ambiguous. The CDR3 loop spans 11 amino acids. The germline gives CDR1 MDHEN, CDR2 SYDVKM. V was trimmed by 2 bases and J by 11 bases, leaving 9 bases between them. This CDR3 is CASSLKCEAFF. The CDR3 region has the DNA TGTGCCAGCAGTTTAAAATGTGAGGCTTTCTTT.

The chain couples TRBV7-2 to TRBJ2-1; D may be TRBD2 (6 bases). This CDR3 contains 12 residues. V lost 3 bases to trimming and J lost 10 bases, with 10 bases between them. Germline V lookup: CDR1 SGHTA, CDR2 FQGNSA. The CDR3 region is CASSFGGPEQFF. The CDR3 region has the DNA TGTGCCAGCAGCTTCGGGGGTCCCGAGCAGTTCTTC.

This clone was counted a few times. The chain joins TRBV28 to TRBJ1-2; weak D call: TRBD1 (5 bases). V lost 5 bases to trimming and J lost 6 bases, with 13 bases between them. The V gene's germline CDR1 is MDHEN and CDR2 SYDVKM. The CDR3 has 13 residues. The CDR3 spells CASSTGTGDGYTF. The CDR3 region has the DNA TGTGCCAGCAGTACCGGGACGGGAGATGGCTACACCTTC.

The chain is built from TRBV7-2 and TRBJ2-2; weak D call: TRBD1 (5 bases). Germline CDR1 SGHTA, CDR2 FQGNSA. The V gene lost 1 base and the J gene lost 5 bases, with 14 bases spanning the gap. The CDR3 is 16 amino acids. CDR3 nucleotides: TGTGCCAGCAGCTTAGTGGGGCCGCCCGTGACCGGGGAGCTGTTTTTT. It codes for CASSLVGPPVTGELFF.

V gene TRBV7-9 combines with J gene TRBJ1-1, with D tentatively TRBD1 (5 bases). Germline V lookup: CDR1 SEHNR, CDR2 FQNEAQ (reference sequence). Trimming took 4 bases from V and 4 from J, leaving 13 bases between them. There are 14 residues in the CDR3. The CDR3 DNA follows: TGTGCCAGCAGCTACGTCGGGGGAAGCACTGAAGCTTTCTTT. Protein sequence: CASSYVGGSTEAFF.

The gene calls are TRBV19 and TRBJ1-1, with 7 bases matching TRBD1. V trimming: 8 bases; J trimming: 1 base; junction bases outside the gene matches: 7. The CDR3 has 14 residues. Germline V gene lookup returns CDR1 LNHDA and CDR2 SQIVND (reference sequence). The CDR3 nucleotides read TGTGCCAGTGGCTGGGGGACAGAGAACACTGAAGCTTTCTTT. It specifies CASGWGTENTEAFF.

This CDR3 is CASSLLRSNTGELFF. The CDR3 DNA reads as TGTGCCAGCAGCTTGTTGCGGTCGAACACCGGGGAGCTGTTTTTT. The rearrangement joins TRBV5-4 to TRBJ2-2, with D hard to call. Between the trimmed V and J ends, which lost 1 base and 0 bases, there was a span of 7 bases. Germline loops: CDR1 SGHNT, CDR2 YYREEE (reference sequence). This CDR3 comprises 15 residues.

The chain couples TRBV2 to TRBJ1-1; D ambiguous. The germline gives CDR1 SNHLY, CDR2 FYNNEI. V lost 6 bases, J lost 4 bases, and 15 bases lay in between. The length of the CDR3 is 14 residues. CDR3 DNA: TGTGCCAGCAGGACCGGGATACGGGCCACTGAAGCTTTCTTT. It translates to CASRTGIRATEAFF.

The chain is built from TRBV5-1 and TRBJ1-1; tentatively, D is TRBD1 (6 bases). The V end lost 4 bases, the J end lost 1 base, and 20 bases lay between the germline ends. The CDR3 covers 17 residues. Germline assignment: CDR1 SGHRS and CDR2 YFSETQ. The CDR3 DNA sequence: TGCGCCAGCAGCCCCCAGGGGTCAGGGATAACGAACACTGAAGCTTTCTTT. This translates into CASSPQGSGITNTEAFF.

This chain links TRBV4-3 with TRBJ2-2; D is perhaps TRBD1 (5 bases). V lost 1 base and J 6 bases, leaving 12 bases between the germline ends. This CDR3 comprises 15 residues. CDR1 and CDR2 from the germline V gene are LGHNA and YSLEER. For the CDR3, the DNA is TGCGCCAGCAGCCAAGTAATCCAGGGCCCCGGGGAGCTGTTTTTT. This sequence encodes CASSQVIQGPGELFF.

The J gene is TRBJ1-5, the V gene TRBV2; 10 bases match TRBD1. Germline V gene lookup returns CDR1 SNHLY and CDR2 FYNNEI. The CDR3 has 14 residues. Trimming cost V 3 bases and J 6 bases; bases outside gene matches: 2. The CDR3 region has the DNA TGTGCCAGCAGTGAGGGACAGGGGACTCAGCCCCAGCATTTT. Translation gives CASSEGQGTQPQHF.

The rearrangement uses TRBV6-5 and TRBJ2-2, with D maybe TRBD1 (6 bases). CDR1 MNHEY and CDR2 SVGAGI come from the germline V gene. The CDR3 consists of 15 residues. V was trimmed by 3 bases and J by 4 bases, leaving 12 bases between them. The CDR3 protein is CASSYVTGSTGELFF. Here the CDR3 DNA reads TGTGCCAGCAGTTATGTTACAGGGAGCACCGGGGAGCTGTTTTTT.